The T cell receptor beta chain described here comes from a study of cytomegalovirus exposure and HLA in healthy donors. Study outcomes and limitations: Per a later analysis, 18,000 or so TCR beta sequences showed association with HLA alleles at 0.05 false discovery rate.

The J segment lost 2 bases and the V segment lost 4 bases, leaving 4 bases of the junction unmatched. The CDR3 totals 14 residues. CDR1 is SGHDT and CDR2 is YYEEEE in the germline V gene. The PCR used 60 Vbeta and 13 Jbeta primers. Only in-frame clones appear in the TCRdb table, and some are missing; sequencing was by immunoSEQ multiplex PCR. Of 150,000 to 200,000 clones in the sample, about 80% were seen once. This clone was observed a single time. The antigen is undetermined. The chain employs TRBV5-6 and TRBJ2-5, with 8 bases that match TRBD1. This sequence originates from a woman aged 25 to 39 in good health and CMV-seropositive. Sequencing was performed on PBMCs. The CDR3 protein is CASSLRDRQETQYF. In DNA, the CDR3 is TGTGCCAGCAGCCTCCGGGACAGGCAAGAGACCCAGTACTTC.